Listed below are T cell receptor beta chains from one sample, sequenced in a study of T cell responses to AZD1222 COVID-19 vaccine. Profiled with immunoSEQ multiplex PCR; TCRdb holds only in-frame clones, not every one. Of 80,000 to 100,000 clones listed, 70% to 90% are singletons. The material was peripheral blood, obtained on day 0 of AZD1222 vaccination. The receptors shown here come from an adult in good health. The CDR3 runs from the conserved cysteine through the conserved F or W. The order of the fields is V gene, CDR3 protein.

TRBV10-3 CAISPGPYSTVGANVLTF
TRBV4-3 CASSQDPGTVNSPLHF
TRBV5-1 CASSYGTDNYGYTF
TRBV7-2 CASSLGARDRGRSNYGYTF
TRBV5-8 CASSTTGTGGGMSTEAFF
TRBV19 CASSIRARRGGEQFF
TRBV5-6 CASSLGAGQPQHF
TRBV5-4 CASSLPWIRDDTEYNEQFF
TRBV4-1 CASSQGVEPRYEQYF
TRBV7-6 CASSFLGAKYNEQFF
TRBV3-1/TRBV3-2 CASSRVEVAEAFF
TRBV4-1 CASSLRWASTDTQYF
TRBV7-6 CASSPLSHRATGELFF
TRBV5-4 CASSLPGQGRETQYF
TRBV23-1 CASSQSRRQRNTGELFF
TRBV5-8 CASRFRGGQLVYNEQFF
TRBV10-1 CASSRTGPDTQYF
TRBV18 CASSPPSQAYNEQFF
TRBV6-6 CASSYSRQVNTEAFF
TRBV6-1 CASSEAFDQPQHF
TRBV12-3/TRBV12-4 CASSLGGGTEAFF
TRBV5-4 CASSFTGFYEQYF
TRBV30 CAWSGTGESQPQHF
TRBV5-3 CARSLAGDPHGYTF
TRBV4-1 CASSSMTSGGYNEQFF
TRBV10-1 CASSGDGPSGTPYGYTF
TRBV9 CASSTHSGTSSSGELFF
TRBV3-1/TRBV3-2 CASSQSGPQVVEPQHF
TRBV12-5 CASGLGRGGLNEQFF
TRBV5-4 CASSSGQGSSYEQYF
TRBV2 CASSEQENYGYTF
TRBV19 CASSLGFRGYTF
TRBV6-5 CASKETGAGANVLTF
TRBV7-2 CASSLAGTGVLPQHF
TRBV7-9 CASSTTRGTVTYEQYF
TRBV19 CASSTIGLAGGYEQYF
TRBV15 CATSREGQAYEQYF
TRBV12-5 CASGLVRWDKYSNQPQHF
TRBV19 CASSIRGGQTNSNQPQHF
TRBV3-1/TRBV3-2 CASSQERQDPLGTQYF
TRBV19 CATQRGQETQYF
TRBV6-6 CASSGTISYNEQFF
TRBV19 CASSNRQGYEQYF
TRBV18 CASSPIPHSGTYTGELFF
TRBV6-1 CASSEGGDAREKLFF
TRBV27 CATKLNSYNSPLHF
TRBV29-1 CSVGPGQGPRDTIYF
TRBV13 CASSLGGIGDTQYF
TRBV5-4 CASSFRSGSYYEQYF
TRBV30 CAWSHSGMGDTQYF
TRBV28 CASSLRVFSNQPQHF
TRBV6-6 CASSYGWLSAGELFF
TRBV5-1 CASSLDYAYEQYF
TRBV6-5 CASSYGDQVAEAFF